The T cell receptor beta chain described here comes from a study of blood T cells in healthy people across ages. Combining a sample-barcoded 5' primer with a J-beta primer mix, a second PCR ran for about 6 to 12 cycles. TCRdb fed the 5' RACE reads into MiXCR, producing one record per CDR3 protein. The sample lists around 520,000 distinct CDR3 sequences; roughly a quarter were seen once. The CDR3 consists of 14 residues. Germline values: CDR1 MNHEY, CDR2 SVGAGI. This clonotype was picked up a small number of times. A junction end diverges from the germline sequence, so it may reflect a read error. This sample also belongs to another study, concerning T cells of mothers and their children.

The sample consisted of blood. The chain combines TRBV6-5 with TRBJ2-5; 8 bases agree with TRBD1. This TCR derives from a boy younger than 10 in good health. CDR3: CASSSPDRVEAQYF. CDR3 DNA sequence: TGTGCCAGCAGTTCTCCGGACAGGGTAGAGGCCCAGTACTTC.